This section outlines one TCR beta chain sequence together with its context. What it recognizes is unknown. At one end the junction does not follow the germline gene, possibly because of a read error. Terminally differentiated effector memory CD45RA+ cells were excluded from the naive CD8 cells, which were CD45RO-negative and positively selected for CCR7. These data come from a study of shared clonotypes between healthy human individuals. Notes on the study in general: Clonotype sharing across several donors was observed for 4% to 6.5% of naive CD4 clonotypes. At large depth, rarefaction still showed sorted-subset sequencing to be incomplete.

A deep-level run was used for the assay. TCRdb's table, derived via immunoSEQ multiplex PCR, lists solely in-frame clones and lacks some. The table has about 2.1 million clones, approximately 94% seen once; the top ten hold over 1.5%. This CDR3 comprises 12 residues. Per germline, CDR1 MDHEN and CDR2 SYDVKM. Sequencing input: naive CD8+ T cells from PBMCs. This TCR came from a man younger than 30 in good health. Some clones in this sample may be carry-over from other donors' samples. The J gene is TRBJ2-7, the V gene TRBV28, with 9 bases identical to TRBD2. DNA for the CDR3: TGTGCCAGCGGGGCTAGCGGGACATTACTTGGCTTC. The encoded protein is CASGASGTLLGF.